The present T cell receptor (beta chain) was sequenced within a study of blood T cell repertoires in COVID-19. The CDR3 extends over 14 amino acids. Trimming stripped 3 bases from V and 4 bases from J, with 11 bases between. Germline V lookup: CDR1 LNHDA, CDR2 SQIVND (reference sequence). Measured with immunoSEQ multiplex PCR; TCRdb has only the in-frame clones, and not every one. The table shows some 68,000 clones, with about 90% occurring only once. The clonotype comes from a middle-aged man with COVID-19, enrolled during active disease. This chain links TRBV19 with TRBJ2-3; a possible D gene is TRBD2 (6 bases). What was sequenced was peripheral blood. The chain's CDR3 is CASSMRGPPDTQYF. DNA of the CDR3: TGTGCCAGTAGTATGCGGGGCCCTCCAGATACGCAGTATTTT. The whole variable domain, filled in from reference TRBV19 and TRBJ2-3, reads DGGITQSPKYLFRKEGQNVTLSCEQNLNHDAMYWYRQDPGQGLRLIYYSQIVNDFQKGDIAEGYSVSREKKESFPLTVTSAQKNPTAFYLCASSMRGPPDTQYFGPGTRLTVL.